These 30 T cell receptor beta chains were all obtained from the same sample, sequenced in a study of Ad26.COV2.S vaccination and SARS-CoV-2 variants. The protocol was immunoSEQ multiplex PCR, while the TCRdb copy is restricted to in-frame clones and leaves out a portion. The data contain about 680,000 clones, 89% of them singletons. Treatment described: around 19 received Ad26.COV2.S at low or high dose, single or two shots; several received placebo; per-sample allocation not given. Samples were taken on day 63 after the first vaccine or placebo injection. This specimen was peripheral blood, taken in a trial of Ad26.COV2.S vaccine versus placebo. The receptors derive from a person between 18 and 65 years old who received the Ad26.COV2.S COVID-19 vaccine or a placebo.

This chain connects TRBV5-1 to TRBJ1-4, with D perhaps matching TRBD1 (6 bases). Trimming stripped 4 bases from V and 7 bases from J, with 20 bases between. CDR3 length equals 16 residues. CDR1 SGHRS and CDR2 YFSETQ come from the germline V gene. CDR3 loop: CASSPALDSAIEKLFF. The CDR3 nucleotides are TGCGCCAGCAGCCCGGCCCTGGACAGTGCCATTGAAAAACTGTTTTTT.

In its sample, this clone was seen once. This chain joins TRBV4-1 and TRBJ2-7; unclear D gene. In germline, CDR1 is MGHRA, CDR2 YSYEKL. The CDR3 totals 14 residues. With 2 bases removed from V and 4 bases from J, the gap between germline ends came to 12 bases. As DNA, the CDR3 is TGCGCCAGCAGCCAACCGGGTATGCTGTACGAGCAGTACTTC. Residues: CASSQPGMLYEQYF.

With regard to this clone: Other DNA sequences in the sample encode the same CDR3. V usage is TRBV5-6 and J usage is TRBJ2-7; tentative D call: TRBD1 (6 bases). The length of the CDR3 is 13 residues. V lost 3 bases and J 3 bases, leaving 10 bases between the germline ends. Germline CDR1 is SGHDT and CDR2 is YYEEEE. In DNA form, the CDR3 reads TGTGCCAGCAGCTCGACAGGACGCTACGAGCAGTACTTC. Its translation is CASSSTGRYEQYF.

The rearrangement joins TRBV7-2 to TRBJ2-1, with 11 bases aligning to TRBD2. Germline V gene data show CDR1 as SGHTA and CDR2 as FQGNSA. The junction had 7 bases not matched to a gene; V was cut back by 6 bases and J by 12 bases. This CDR3 contains 13 residues. CDR3 nucleotide sequence: TGTGCCAGCAGGATAGCGGGAGGGCCGGGGCAGTTCTTC. Translating gives CASRIAGGPGQFF.

This clone was counted a few times. The chain carries TRBV5-6 and TRBJ1-4; D not certain. Trimming left V 2 bases short and J 5 bases short, with 10 bases between. Germline V gives CDR1 SGHDT, CDR2 YYEEEE. CDR3 length: 14 amino acids. As DNA, the CDR3 is TGTGCCAGCAGCTTCAGACCTCCAAATGAAAAACTGTTTTTT. Protein sequence: CASSFRPPNEKLFF.

As concerns this clone: A read error is the likely source, as a far larger clone sits one nucleotide away. This chain uses TRBV6-5 with TRBJ2-7, with 9 positions matching TRBD1. The V gene end was trimmed by 6 bases and the J gene end by 3 bases; junction bases not matched to a gene: 6. Germline V CDR1 and CDR2: MNHEY, SVGAGI. CDR3 size: 14 residues. The CDR3 loop is CASSAPGQGYEQYF. The DNA of the CDR3 is TGTGCCAGCAGCGCCCCGGGACAGGGCTACGAGCAGTACTTC.

The rearrangement joins TRBV7-2 to TRBJ2-7; 11 bases line up with TRBD2. Germline V CDR1 and CDR2: SGHTA, FQGNSA. Germline trimming cut 0 bases from V and 0 bases from J; bases unmatched to any gene: 10. The CDR3 totals 19 residues. The DNA for the CDR3 is TGTGCCAGCAGCTTAGCAGAGCTAGCGGGGGGAACGAGCTCCTACGAGCAGTACTTC. It codes for CASSLAELAGGTSSYEQYF.

The chain carries TRBV27 and TRBJ2-2, with D perhaps TRBD1 (6 bases). The CDR3 contains 14 residues. Germline values: CDR1 MNHEY, CDR2 SMNVEV (reference sequence). Trimming took off 6 bases at V and 6 bases at J, with 14 bases between the two ends. CDR3 nucleotides: TGTGCCAGCAGCAGATCAGGGGTGGCCGGGGAGCTGTTTTTT. This codes for CASSRSGVAGELFF.

The chain couples TRBV5-3 to TRBJ1-5, with unresolved D. TRBV5-3 belongs to the ORF category, with a function that is uncertain. CDR3 length: 16 amino acids. Trimming pared 0 bases from V and 2 bases from J, leaving 12 bases between. The CDR3 region is CARSLVEKVGNQPQHF. The CDR3 bases are TGTGCCAGAAGCTTGGTGGAGAAGGTCGGCAATCAGCCCCAGCATTTT.

V usage is TRBV6-6 and J usage is TRBJ2-7, with 10 bases aligning to TRBD1. The CDR3 length is 19 residues. The germline V gene has CDR1 MNHNY and CDR2 SVGAGI (reference sequence). V shed 5 bases and J 4 bases; nucleotides not matched to a gene: 20. The CDR3 reads CASSLRDRGPAGEVYEQYF. CDR3 nucleotides: TGTGCCAGCAGTCTCCGGGACAGGGGCCCAGCGGGAGAGGTTTACGAGCAGTACTTC.

The CDR3 DNA follows: TGTGCCAGCAGCCAAGATAGAGGGACCCATGGCTACACCTTC. Its translation is CASSQDRGTHGYTF. V and J are TRBV3-1 (or the pseudogene TRBV3-2) and TRBJ1-2, with a possible D match to TRBD1 (5 bases). The CDR3 runs 14 residues. CDR1 and CDR2 from the germline V gene are LGHDT and YNNKEL (reference sequence). The V end lost 0 bases, the J end lost 6 bases, and 11 bases lay between the germline ends.

The chain carries TRBV15 and TRBJ2-2; TRBD2 aligns across 8 bases. Unmatched junction bases numbered 15, after V lost 2 bases and J lost 1 base. Germline CDR1 reads LNHNV; CDR2 reads YYDKDF (reference sequence). The CDR3 loop spans 20 amino acids. In DNA form, the CDR3 reads TGTGCCACCAGCAGACGCTTGTATCAGCGGGGGCTACTGAACACCGGGGAGCTGTTTTTT. This codes for CATSRRLYQRGLLNTGELFF. The entire variable domain, with the rest obtained from reference TRBV15 and TRBJ2-2, is as follows: DAMVIQNPRYQVTQFGKPVTLSCSQTLNHNVMYWYQQKSSQAPKLLFHYYDKDFNNEADTPDNFQSRRPNTSFCFLDIRSPGLGDTAMYLCATSRRLYQRGLLNTGELFFGEGSRLTVL.

The chain has TRBV2 and TRBJ2-3; D not resolved. The germline gives CDR1 SNHLY, CDR2 FYNNEI. Trimming stripped 7 bases from V and 1 base from J, with 12 bases between. This CDR3 has 14 residues. The CDR3 region has the DNA TGTGCCAGCATTTGGGCAGGCCGCACAGATACGCAGTATTTT. Amino acid sequence: CASIWAGRTDTQYF.

V gene TRBV5-8 combines with J gene TRBJ2-3, with no clear D. The germline V and J ends were trimmed by 0 bases and 4 bases, with 9 bases remaining between them. The length of the CDR3 is 14 residues. CDR1 and CDR2 (germline): SGHTS, YDEGEE. CDR3: CASSLARGADTQYF. As DNA, the CDR3 is TGTGCCAGCAGCTTGGCAAGAGGTGCAGATACGCAGTATTTT.

The CDR3 region is CASSIGRGSGTDTQYF. CDR3 nucleotide sequence: TGTGCCAGTAGTATAGGGAGGGGCTCGGGGACAGATACGCAGTATTTT. The chain joins TRBV19 to TRBJ2-3; weak D call: TRBD2 (6 bases). CDR1 and CDR2 (germline): LNHDA, SQIVND (reference sequence). Between the trimmed V and J ends, which lost 1 base and 3 bases, there was a span of 14 bases. The CDR3 has 16 amino acids. Together with reference TRBV19 and TRBJ2-3, the CDR3 gives the full variable domain: DGGITQSPKYLFRKEGQNVTLSCEQNLNHDAMYWYRQDPGQGLRLIYYSQIVNDFQKGDIAEGYSVSREKKESFPLTVTSAQKNPTAFYLCASSIGRGSGTDTQYFGPGTRLTVL.

The genes are TRBV19 and TRBJ2-1; TRBD2 might be the D (6 bases). V was clipped by 3 bases and J by 7 bases, with 10 bases between them. This CDR3 has 13 residues. Per germline, CDR1 LNHDA and CDR2 SQIVND (reference sequence). CDR3: CASSIGRENEQFF. As DNA, the CDR3 is TGTGCCAGTAGTATTGGGCGGGAAAATGAGCAGTTCTTC.

This sequence joins TRBV3-1 (or the pseudogene TRBV3-2) and TRBJ2-3; D perhaps matches TRBD1 (7 bases). V lost 1 base, J lost 0 bases, and 14 bases lay in between. Germline V CDR1 and CDR2: LGHDT, YNNKEL (reference sequence). The CDR3 has 17 residues. CDR3 protein: CASSQVLQGGSTDTQYF. The CDR3 DNA reads as TGTGCCAGCAGCCAAGTGCTTCAGGGGGGTAGCACAGATACGCAGTATTTT.

The rearrangement uses TRBV18 and TRBJ2-1, with 9 bases fitting TRBD2. V gave up 6 bases and J gave up 4 bases; unmatched junction bases: 7. Germline assignment: CDR1 KGHSH and CDR2 LQKENI. This CDR3 spans 15 amino acids. In DNA, the CDR3 is TGTGCCAGCTCCCTCGCCAGCGGGGGGTACAATGAGCAGTTCTTC. Translation gives CASSLASGGYNEQFF.

This clone was seen more than once but under ten times. This chain uses TRBV19 with TRBJ1-2; 8 bases fit TRBD1. CDR1 is LNHDA and CDR2 is SQIVND in the germline V gene (reference sequence). This CDR3 spans 14 amino acids. V was clipped by 6 bases and J by 6 bases; unmatched bases: 9. CDR3 nucleotides: TGTGCCAGTAGAACCACGCAGGGGGCTCATGGCTACACCTTC. This encodes CASRTTQGAHGYTF.

The CDR3 DNA follows: TGTGCCAGTAGTTTACAGGGATCCACTGAAGCTTTCTTT. Amino acid sequence: CASSLQGSTEAFF. The genes are TRBV19 and TRBJ1-1; tentative D call: TRBD1 (6 bases). CDR1 is LNHDA, CDR2 SQIVND, per germline (reference sequence). The CDR3 is made up of 13 amino acids. V lost 5 bases and J 4 bases, leaving 11 bases between the germline ends. The whole variable domain, filled in from reference TRBV19 and TRBJ1-1, reads DGGITQSPKYLFRKEGQNVTLSCEQNLNHDAMYWYRQDPGQGLRLIYYSQIVNDFQKGDIAEGYSVSREKKESFPLTVTSAQKNPTAFYLCASSLQGSTEAFFGQGTRLTVV.

The J gene is TRBJ1-4, the V gene TRBV30, with D possibly being TRBD1 (6 bases). Trimming pared 7 bases from V and 5 bases from J, leaving 17 bases between. In germline, CDR1 is GTSNPN, CDR2 SVGIG (reference sequence). CDR3 length equals 14 residues. Written as DNA, the CDR3 is TGTGCCTCAGGCCAGGGAGGGGGGAATGAAAAACTGTTTTTT. Translating it yields CASGQGGGNEKLFF.

This CDR3 is CASREMVVLSTDTQYF. The CDR3 DNA is TGTGCCAGTAGAGAAATGGTCGTTCTTAGCACAGATACGCAGTATTTT. The V call is TRBV19, the J call TRBJ2-3; no definite D call. The CDR3 contains 16 residues. Germline V gene data show CDR1 as LNHDA and CDR2 as SQIVND (reference sequence). The V and J ends lost 6 bases and 0 bases respectively, with 16 bases between them.

The genes are TRBV27 and TRBJ2-7; 9 bases match TRBD2. The germline V gene has CDR1 MNHEY and CDR2 SMNVEV (reference sequence). This CDR3 has 13 residues. The ends lost 9 bases at V and 4 bases at J; junction bases unmatched: 7. This CDR3 is CASAGGPGYEQYF. The CDR3 DNA is TGTGCCAGTGCGGGGGGGCCGGGGTACGAGCAGTACTTC.

The V call is TRBV18, the J call TRBJ1-5; TRBD1 agrees at 8 bases. In germline, CDR1 is KGHSH, CDR2 LQKENI. The junction had 21 bases not matched to a gene; V was cut back by 3 bases and J by 2 bases. The CDR3 is made up of 21 amino acids. The CDR3: CASSPVMAYAGGEDGNQPQHF. In DNA, the CDR3 is TGTGCCAGCTCACCGGTAATGGCATACGCAGGGGGCGAGGATGGCAATCAGCCCCAGCATTTT.

The gene calls are TRBV9 and TRBJ1-3; TRBD1 aligns across 12 bases. Germline CDR1 and CDR2: SGDLS and YYNGEE. With 4 bases clipped from V and 1 base from J, the junction kept 15 bases outside the gene matches. The length of the CDR3 is 20 residues. CDR3 DNA: TGTGCCAGCAGCCCACAACGGGGACAGGGGGCGTTTCTTTCTGGAAACACCATATATTTT. This translates into CASSPQRGQGAFLSGNTIYF.

The chain is built from TRBV5-1 and TRBJ2-6; D is unclear. The CDR3 covers 15 residues. V shed 3 bases and J shed 0 bases, with 7 bases lying between them. Germline-derived CDR1 and CDR2 are SGHRS and YFSETQ. The CDR3 spells CASSSESSGANVLTF. DNA for the CDR3: TGCGCCAGCAGCTCGGAAAGCTCTGGGGCCAACGTCCTGACTTTC.

The chain couples TRBV4-2 to TRBJ2-7, with D possibly being TRBD2 (7 bases). Germline CDR1 LGHNA, CDR2 YNFKEQ. The CDR3 spans 15 residues. The V end lost 0 bases, the J end lost 2 bases, and 11 bases lay between the germline ends. CDR3 loop: CASSQEAGQTYEQYF. DNA of the CDR3: TGTGCCAGCAGCCAAGAAGCGGGACAAACCTACGAGCAGTACTTC.

CDR3 in DNA: TGTGCCAGCAGTTACGGACCCGACAATGAGCAGTTCTTC. Encoded protein: CASSYGPDNEQFF. The J gene is TRBJ2-1, the V gene TRBV6-2 or TRBV6-3; D is uncertain. Deletions cut 2 bases from V and 5 bases from J, with 7 bases between. Germline V gene lookup returns CDR1 MNHEY and CDR2 SVGEGT. This CDR3 spans 13 amino acids.

This sequence joins TRBV21-1 and TRBJ2-1; no check of the table's D call, TRBD2, against the DNA was made. TRBV21-1 is recorded as a pseudogene. The CDR3 spans 16 residues. The CDR3 region is CASSKQTSGVGNEQFF. Here the CDR3 DNA reads TGTGCCAGCAGCAAACAGACTAGCGGGGTTGGCAATGAGCAGTTCTTC.

In its sample, this clone was seen once. V usage is TRBV24-1 and J usage is TRBJ2-1; D tentatively reads TRBD1 or TRBD2 (5 bases each). V was shortened by 3 bases and J by 2 bases, with 13 bases between the two germline ends. The CDR3 is 16 residues long. Germline V lookup: CDR1 KGHDR, CDR2 SFDVKD. The CDR3 sequence: CATSDARGPPYNEQFF. In DNA, the CDR3 is TGTGCCACCAGTGATGCGAGGGGCCCGCCCTACAATGAGCAGTTCTTC.